This T cell receptor beta chain came from a study of OX40 agonist ivuxolimab in advanced cancers. Overall study: Patients' therapy was ivuxolimab, an antibody that acts as an agonist of OX40 (CD134). Patients assigned to dose escalation were diagnosed with hepatocellular carcinoma, melanoma, renal cell or head and neck cancer. Broader study findings: By week 6 at 0.1 to 3.0 mg/kg, blood CD4+ and CD8+ T cells had expanded clonally. Some patients who did not respond also had low normalized T-cell clonal expansion.

This CDR3 comprises 14 residues. Per germline, CDR1 SNHLY and CDR2 FYNNEI. The ends were cut back, 6 bases at V and 5 bases at J, with 14 bases in the middle. Here immunoSEQ multiplex PCR was the method, and the copy in TCRdb shows in-frame clones only, minus some. Among under 60,000 clones listed, about nine tenths were seen once. This clone appeared a single time. Its cognate antigen is unknown. The origin of this receptor is an adult with an advanced solid tumor such as melanoma, head and neck, liver or kidney cancer. V usage is TRBV2 and J usage is TRBJ2-1, with D perhaps TRBD1 or TRBD2 (5 bases each). This sample comprised CD4+ or CD8+ T cells sorted from blood, obtained in a trial of the OX40 agonist ivuxolimab. CDR3 region: CASRDRDLNNEQFF. The CDR3 DNA sequence: TGTGCCAGCAGGGACCGGGACCTTAACAATGAGCAGTTCTTC.